Listed here is a single T cell receptor (beta chain). Trimming removed 5 bases at V and 12 bases at J, with 20 bases between. Per germline, CDR1 SEHNR and CDR2 FQNEAQ (reference sequence). This CDR3 comprises 13 residues. TCRdb's copy holds only in-frame clones and misses some; the assay was immunoSEQ multiplex PCR. The profile covers more than 65,000 clones, with about 90% appearing a single time and more than 9% taken by the ten largest. The data were taken from a study of OX40 agonist ivuxolimab in advanced cancers. Study background: The study enrolled dose-escalation patients with hepatocellular carcinoma, melanoma, renal cell or head and neck cancer.

Sample: CD4+ or CD8+ T cells sorted from blood, taken in a trial of the OX40 agonist ivuxolimab. This rearrangement joins TRBV7-9 to TRBJ2-7; D gene ambiguous. The sequence came from an adult with an advanced solid tumor such as melanoma, head and neck, liver or kidney cancer. In DNA, the CDR3 is TGTGCCAGCAGCCGAACGACGGACGACGGGCTGTACTTC. It codes for CASSRTTDDGLYF.